A selection of T cell receptor beta chains follows, all from one sample in a study of T-cell reconstitution after alpha-beta-depleted transplantation in children. TCRdb re-called the PCR reads with MiXCR, one entry per CDR3 protein. The profile shows about 78,000 distinct CDR3 sequences, roughly 14% of them singletons. The sample was PBMCs, mostly from graft donor cells, taken 180 days after TCRalphabeta/CD19-depleted stem cell transplant. These receptors originate from a male patient aged 2-9 years who had a stem cell transplant for acute lymphoblastic leukemia, so the T cells may come from the graft donor. Each CDR3 is given with its conserved first and last residue. The order of the fields is D gene, V gene, clone size, J gene, CDR3 protein, CDR3 DNA. D genes are given only for firm matches. Clone size is not always given. Where it is, it says once, few, many or a class for expanded clones.

d_gene: .
v_gene: TRBV28
abundance: few
j_gene: TRBJ1-2
CDR3aa: CASSLSTDGYTF
CDR3nt: TGTGCCAGCAGTTTATCCACGGACGGCTACACCTTC

d_gene: TRBD1
v_gene: TRBV7-9
abundance: few
j_gene: TRBJ1-1
CDR3aa: CASSYRDRGNTEAFF
CDR3nt: TGTGCCAGCAGCTACCGGGACAGGGGAAACACTGAAGCTTTCTTT

d_gene: .
v_gene: TRBV12-3/TRBV12-4
abundance: many
j_gene: TRBJ2-5
CDR3aa: CASTSRGALYQETQYF
CDR3nt: TGTGCCAGCACCTCAAGGGGGGCCCTTTACCAAGAGACCCAGTACTTC

d_gene: .
v_gene: TRBV7-9
abundance: .
j_gene: TRBJ1-1
CDR3aa: CASSLVAPGGNTEAFF
CDR3nt: TGTGCCAGCAGCTTAGTCGCTCCAGGCGGGAACACTGAAGCTTTCTTT

d_gene: TRBD2
v_gene: TRBV10-1
abundance: .
j_gene: TRBJ2-4
CDR3aa: CASSEGDYIESIQYF
CDR3nt: TGCGCCAGCAGTGAAGGGGACTACATCGAAAGCATTCAGTACTTC

d_gene: .
v_gene: TRBV7-9
abundance: few
j_gene: TRBJ1-2
CDR3aa: CASSLGPRGYTF
CDR3nt: TGTGCCAGCAGCTTAGGTCCGCGGGGCTACACCTTC

d_gene: .
v_gene: TRBV20-1
abundance: many
j_gene: TRBJ1-4
CDR3aa: CSAAMGRTNEKLFF
CDR3nt: TGCAGTGCTGCTATGGGACGGACTAATGAAAAACTGTTTTTT

d_gene: .
v_gene: TRBV6-2/TRBV6-3
abundance: few
j_gene: TRBJ2-5
CDR3aa: CASSLNRGGETQYF
CDR3nt: TGTGCCAGCAGTTTAAACAGGGGAGGCGAGACCCAGTACTTC

d_gene: TRBD1
v_gene: TRBV7-2
abundance: few
j_gene: TRBJ1-4
CDR3aa: CASSSPGQGNEKLFF
CDR3nt: TGTGCCAGCAGCTCCCCGGGACAGGGGAATGAAAAACTGTTTTTT

d_gene: .
v_gene: TRBV5-6
abundance: .
j_gene: TRBJ1-6
CDR3aa: CASSLEAANSPLHF
CDR3nt: TGTGCCAGCAGCTTGGAGGCAGCTAATTCACCCCTCCACTTT

d_gene: TRBD1
v_gene: TRBV11-3
abundance: .
j_gene: TRBJ2-5
CDR3aa: CASSQPGQQETQYF
CDR3nt: TGTGCCAGCAGCCAACCGGGACAGCAAGAGACCCAGTACTTC

d_gene: TRBD2
v_gene: TRBV5-1
abundance: few
j_gene: TRBJ2-3
CDR3aa: CASMRLAGRIRTDTQYF
CDR3nt: TGCGCCAGCATGAGACTAGCGGGCCGGATTCGCACAGATACGCAGTATTTT

d_gene: .
v_gene: TRBV5-1
abundance: many
j_gene: TRBJ2-7
CDR3aa: CASSLLDHEQYF
CDR3nt: TGCGCCAGCAGCCTTTTGGATCACGAGCAGTACTTC

d_gene: .
v_gene: TRBV29-1
abundance: few
j_gene: TRBJ1-1
CDR3aa: CSAEVAAPEAFF
CDR3nt: TGCAGCGCCGAGGTTGCGGCCCCTGAAGCTTTCTTT

d_gene: .
v_gene: TRBV24-1
abundance: few
j_gene: TRBJ1-4
CDR3aa: CATSDPLATNEKLFF
CDR3nt: TGTGCCACCAGTGACCCCCTGGCGACTAATGAAAAACTGTTTTTT

d_gene: .
v_gene: TRBV7-3
abundance: .
j_gene: TRBJ1-1
CDR3aa: CASSLTRGTPEAFF
CDR3nt: TGTGCCAGCAGCTTAACGCGGGGGACTCCTGAAGCTTTCTTT

d_gene: .
v_gene: TRBV4-3
abundance: .
j_gene: TRBJ1-3
CDR3aa: CASSRNTGGNTIYF
CDR3nt: TGCGCCAGCAGCCGAAATACTGGGGGAAACACCATATATTTT

d_gene: .
v_gene: TRBV9
abundance: .
j_gene: TRBJ1-2
CDR3aa: CASSVETTGNGYTF
CDR3nt: TGTGCCAGCAGCGTAGAGACCACAGGGAACGGCTACACCTTC

d_gene: TRBD1
v_gene: TRBV7-2
abundance: many
j_gene: TRBJ2-7
CDR3aa: CASSSMDRESPYEQYF
CDR3nt: TGTGCCAGCAGCTCGATGGACAGGGAGTCCCCCTACGAGCAGTACTTC

d_gene: TRBD2
v_gene: TRBV29-1
abundance: many
j_gene: TRBJ2-3
CDR3aa: CSVPGLAGVSDTQYF
CDR3nt: TGCAGCGTTCCGGGACTAGCGGGAGTATCAGATACGCAGTATTTT

d_gene: .
v_gene: TRBV5-8
abundance: .
j_gene: TRBJ2-2
CDR3aa: CASSLNSGELFF
CDR3nt: TGTGCCAGCAGCTTAAATAGCGGGGAGCTGTTTTTT

d_gene: .
v_gene: TRBV5-1
abundance: .
j_gene: TRBJ2-5
CDR3aa: CASSLAGQKETQYF
CDR3nt: TGCGCCAGCAGCTTGGCCGGACAGAAAGAGACCCAGTACTTC

d_gene: .
v_gene: TRBV20-1
abundance: many
j_gene: TRBJ2-6
CDR3aa: CSARPSDMGGKGANVLTF
CDR3nt: TGCAGTGCTAGGCCGTCTGATATGGGGGGCAAGGGGGCCAACGTCCTGACTTTC

d_gene: .
v_gene: TRBV28
abundance: .
j_gene: TRBJ2-1
CDR3aa: CASSLVSTYNEQFF
CDR3nt: TGTGCCAGCAGTTTAGTTTCTACATACAATGAGCAGTTCTTC

d_gene: .
v_gene: TRBV7-9
abundance: few
j_gene: TRBJ2-7
CDR3aa: CASSFKGFPGEQYF
CDR3nt: TGTGCCAGCAGCTTCAAGGGATTTCCCGGGGAGCAGTACTTC

d_gene: .
v_gene: TRBV6-6
abundance: .
j_gene: TRBJ1-2
CDR3aa: CASSGGRPYGYTF
CDR3nt: TGTGCCAGCAGCGGCGGGCGGCCCTATGGCTACACCTTC

d_gene: TRBD1
v_gene: TRBV5-6
abundance: .
j_gene: TRBJ1-4
CDR3aa: CASSSSTGKLFF
CDR3nt: TGTGCCAGCAGCTCCTCGACAGGGAAACTGTTTTTT

d_gene: .
v_gene: TRBV18
abundance: .
j_gene: TRBJ2-7
CDR3aa: CASSRNRARIYEQYF
CDR3nt: TGTGCCAGCTCACGGAACAGGGCTAGGATCTACGAGCAGTACTTC

d_gene: .
v_gene: TRBV4-2
abundance: many
j_gene: TRBJ2-4
CDR3aa: CASSQGDVWSKNIQYF
CDR3nt: TGTGCCAGCAGCCAAGGGGACGTTTGGTCCAAAAACATTCAGTACTTC

d_gene: TRBD1
v_gene: TRBV20-1
abundance: .
j_gene: TRBJ2-7
CDR3aa: CSAGQGAIYEQYF
CDR3nt: TGCAGTGCCGGACAGGGGGCGATCTACGAGCAGTACTTC

d_gene: .
v_gene: TRBV12-3/TRBV12-4
abundance: few
j_gene: TRBJ2-5
CDR3aa: CASSLLSFQETQYF
CDR3nt: TGTGCCAGCAGTTTATTGTCCTTCCAAGAGACCCAGTACTTC

d_gene: .
v_gene: TRBV6-1
abundance: .
j_gene: TRBJ2-1
CDR3aa: CASLPPTVSSYNEQFF
CDR3nt: TGTGCCAGCTTGCCACCGACAGTTAGCTCCTACAATGAGCAGTTCTTC

d_gene: .
v_gene: TRBV20-1
abundance: medium-sized
j_gene: TRBJ1-5
CDR3aa: CSASGHSNQPQHF
CDR3nt: TGCAGTGCTTCGGGGCACAGCAATCAGCCCCAGCATTTT

d_gene: .
v_gene: TRBV6-5
abundance: .
j_gene: TRBJ2-7
CDR3aa: CASSYMGGPYEQYF
CDR3nt: TGTGCCAGCAGTTACATGGGGGGCCCCTACGAGCAGTACTTC

d_gene: .
v_gene: TRBV7-2
abundance: .
j_gene: TRBJ1-1
CDR3aa: CASSLVPGLPEAFF
CDR3nt: TGTGCCAGCAGCTTAGTCCCGGGCCTCCCAGAAGCTTTCTTT

d_gene: .
v_gene: TRBV5-1
abundance: few
j_gene: TRBJ2-2
CDR3aa: CASSLNSNTGELFF
CDR3nt: TGCGCCAGCAGCTTGAATTCGAACACCGGGGAGCTGTTTTTT

d_gene: .
v_gene: TRBV5-5
abundance: .
j_gene: TRBJ2-1
CDR3aa: CASSLSAGSYNEQFF
CDR3nt: TGTGCCAGCAGCTTGTCAGCGGGCTCCTACAATGAGCAGTTCTTC

d_gene: .
v_gene: TRBV10-3
abundance: .
j_gene: TRBJ1-5
CDR3aa: CAISRDSNQPQHF
CDR3nt: TGTGCCATCAGCCGCGACAGTAATCAGCCCCAGCATTTT

d_gene: .
v_gene: TRBV20-1
abundance: .
j_gene: TRBJ1-5
CDR3aa: CSARVRGSNQPQHF
CDR3nt: TGCAGTGCTAGGGTCCGGGGGAGCAATCAGCCCCAGCATTTT

d_gene: TRBD1
v_gene: TRBV12-3/TRBV12-4
abundance: .
j_gene: TRBJ1-5
CDR3aa: CASSLNRGRQPQHF
CDR3nt: TGTGCCAGCAGTTTGAACAGGGGAAGACAGCCCCAGCATTTT

d_gene: .
v_gene: TRBV7-2
abundance: few
j_gene: TRBJ2-7
CDR3aa: CASSPLSRAKTYEQYF
CDR3nt: TGTGCCAGCAGCCCCCTATCGCGGGCAAAAACCTACGAGCAGTACTTC

d_gene: .
v_gene: TRBV7-6
abundance: few
j_gene: TRBJ2-7
CDR3aa: CASSPVRAYEQYF
CDR3nt: TGTGCCAGCAGCCCCGTGAGGGCCTACGAGCAGTACTTC

d_gene: .
v_gene: TRBV12-3/TRBV12-4
abundance: many
j_gene: TRBJ2-5
CDR3aa: CASSLGTRLVSKETQYF
CDR3nt: TGTGCCAGCAGTTTAGGGACCCGACTAGTATCGAAAGAGACCCAGTACTTC

d_gene: .
v_gene: TRBV5-1
abundance: few
j_gene: TRBJ2-7
CDR3aa: CASNQTPTDEQYF
CDR3nt: TGCGCCAGCAATCAGACCCCGACCGACGAGCAGTACTTC

d_gene: .
v_gene: TRBV5-1
abundance: few
j_gene: TRBJ1-2
CDR3aa: CASSETRSGYTF
CDR3nt: TGCGCCAGCAGCGAAACACGGTCCGGCTACACCTTC

d_gene: .
v_gene: TRBV20-1
abundance: few
j_gene: TRBJ1-2
CDR3aa: CSASGDGNYGYTF
CDR3nt: TGCAGTGCTAGTGGGGACGGGAACTATGGCTACACCTTC

d_gene: TRBD1
v_gene: TRBV7-9
abundance: few
j_gene: TRBJ2-2
CDR3aa: CASSSRDREDTGELFF
CDR3nt: TGTGCCAGCAGCTCCCGGGACAGGGAGGACACCGGGGAGCTGTTTTTT

d_gene: TRBD1
v_gene: TRBV2
abundance: .
j_gene: TRBJ2-2
CDR3aa: CASSGQGASGELLF
CDR3nt: TGTGCCAGCAGTGGACAGGGGGCAAGCGGGGAGCTGCTTTTT

d_gene: TRBD2
v_gene: TRBV7-9
abundance: .
j_gene: TRBJ2-7
CDR3aa: CASSTGLAGAYEQYF
CDR3nt: TGTGCCAGCAGCACGGGACTAGCGGGGGCCTACGAGCAGTACTTC

d_gene: TRBD1
v_gene: TRBV20-1
abundance: .
j_gene: TRBJ1-2
CDR3aa: CSAGGQSVYGYTF
CDR3nt: TGCAGTGCCGGGGGACAGTCCGTCTATGGCTACACCTTC

d_gene: .
v_gene: TRBV28
abundance: .
j_gene: TRBJ1-2
CDR3aa: CASSLGGTRYGYTF
CDR3nt: TGTGCCAGCAGTTTAGGAGGGACGCGCTATGGCTACACCTTC